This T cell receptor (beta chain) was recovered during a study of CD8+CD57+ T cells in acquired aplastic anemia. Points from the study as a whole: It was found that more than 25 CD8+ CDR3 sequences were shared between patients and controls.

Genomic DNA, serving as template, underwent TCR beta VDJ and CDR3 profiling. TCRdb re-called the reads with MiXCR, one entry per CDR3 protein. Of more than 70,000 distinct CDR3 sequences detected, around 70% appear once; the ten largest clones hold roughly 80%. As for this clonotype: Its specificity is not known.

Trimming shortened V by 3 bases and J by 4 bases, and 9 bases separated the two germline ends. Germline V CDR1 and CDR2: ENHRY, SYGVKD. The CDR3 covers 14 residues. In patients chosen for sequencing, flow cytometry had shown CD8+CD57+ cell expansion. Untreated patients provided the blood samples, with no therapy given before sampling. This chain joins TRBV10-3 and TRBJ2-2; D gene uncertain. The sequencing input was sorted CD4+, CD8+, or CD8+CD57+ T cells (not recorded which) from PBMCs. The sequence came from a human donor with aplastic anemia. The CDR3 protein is CAISDGDTTGELFF. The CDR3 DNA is TGTGCCATCAGTGATGGAGATACCACCGGGGAGCTGTTTTTT.